The 15 T cell receptor beta chains in this list originate from one sample, sequenced in a study of blood T cell repertoires in COVID-19. Clones were read by immunoSEQ multiplex PCR, and TCRdb kept only the in-frame ones, dropping some. The sample lists fewer than 90,000 clones, 80% to 90% occurring once. Sample: peripheral blood. Receptors were obtained from a man at least 80 years old in a cohort sampled during active COVID-19.

The CDR3: CASSKQADYNEQFF. The CDR3 DNA sequence: TGTGCCAGTAGTAAACAAGCGGACTACAATGAGCAGTTCTTC. V and J are TRBV19 and TRBJ2-1; D might be TRBD2 (5 bases). Trimming took off 4 bases at V and 3 bases at J, with 10 bases between the two ends. The length of the CDR3 is 14 residues. From germline, CDR1 is LNHDA and CDR2 SQIVND (reference sequence). Supplemented by reference TRBV19 and TRBJ2-1, the full variable domain reads DGGITQSPKYLFRKEGQNVTLSCEQNLNHDAMYWYRQDPGQGLRLIYYSQIVNDFQKGDIAEGYSVSREKKESFPLTVTSAQKNPTAFYLCASSKQADYNEQFFGPGTRLTVL.

The chain carries TRBV6-6 and TRBJ2-2, with 11 bases matching TRBD1. From germline, CDR1 is MNHNY and CDR2 SVGAGI (reference sequence). The CDR3 runs 17 residues. With 5 bases clipped from V and 7 bases from J, the junction kept 12 bases outside the gene matches. The CDR3 bases are TGTGCCAGCAGTCTCAGCCGGGACAGGGGGTTCATCGGGGAGCTGTTTTTT. It is translated as CASSLSRDRGFIGELFF.

This clone turned up a few times. The V gene is TRBV19, the J gene TRBJ2-2; TRBD2 matches 9 bases. Germline CDR1 reads LNHDA; CDR2 reads SQIVND (reference sequence). V lost 5 bases to trimming and J lost 4 bases; unmatched junction nucleotides: 5. The CDR3 contains 15 residues. The CDR3 region is CASSSRLAVTGELFF. The CDR3 nucleotides read TGTGCCAGTAGTTCGAGACTAGCGGTCACCGGGGAGCTGTTTTTT.

V is TRBV5-6 and J is TRBJ1-5, with D possibly being TRBD1 (6 bases). The germline V gene has CDR1 SGHDT and CDR2 YYEEEE. Trimming removed 4 bases from V and 3 bases from J, with 11 bases in between. This CDR3 region has 14 residues. Here the CDR3 DNA reads TGTGCCAGCAGCGCAGACAGGTACAATCAGCCCCAGCATTTT. As protein: CASSADRYNQPQHF.

The V call is TRBV7-9, the J call TRBJ2-5; 8 bases map to TRBD1. V was clipped by 2 bases and J by 2 bases; unmatched bases: 7. The CDR3 covers 16 residues. Per germline, CDR1 SEHNR and CDR2 FQNEAQ (reference sequence). The CDR3 DNA follows: TGTGCCAGCAGCTTAACCTATGACAGGGGACAAGAGACCCAGTACTTC. Translating gives CASSLTYDRGQETQYF. The whole variable domain, filled in from reference TRBV7-9 and TRBJ2-5, reads DTGVSQNPRHKITKRGQNVTFRCDPISEHNRLYWYRQTLGQGPEFLTYFQNEAQLEKSRLLSDRFSAERPKGSFSTLEIQRTEQGDSAMYLCASSLTYDRGQETQYFGPGTRLLVL.

The V gene is TRBV5-1, the J gene TRBJ2-2; 8 bases are a match to TRBD2. CDR1 SGHRS and CDR2 YFSETQ come from the germline V gene. The CDR3 spans 16 residues. The V gene end was trimmed by 0 bases and the J gene end by 6 bases; junction bases not matched to a gene: 7. CDR3 DNA sequence: TGCGCCAGCAGCTTGGTCGACGGGAGGGCCGCCGGGGAGCTGTTTTTT. This translates into CASSLVDGRAAGELFF.

CDR3 DNA: TGTGCCAGTAGTATGCGGCTGTCCTACGAGCAGTACTTC. Translating gives CASSMRLSYEQYF. This chain joins TRBV19 and TRBJ2-7; D gene unclear. The CDR3 sequence is 13 residues long. The germline V and J ends were trimmed by 3 bases and 1 base, with 7 bases remaining between them. The V gene's germline CDR1 is LNHDA and CDR2 SQIVND (reference sequence).

This clone was seen only once. The chain employs TRBV4-2 and TRBJ1-4, with D possibly being TRBD1 (6 bases). The V gene's germline CDR1 is LGHNA and CDR2 YNFKEQ. V lost 5 bases to trimming and J lost 6 bases, with 13 bases between them. The CDR3 consists of 14 residues. CDR3 sequence (DNA): TGTGCCAGCAGCACCCGGGGGGGCGATGAAAAACTGTTTTTT. This sequence encodes CASSTRGGDEKLFF.

The chain combines TRBV9 with TRBJ1-1, with D uncertain. The length of the CDR3 is 12 residues. V lost 4 bases and J lost 6, with 10 bases in between. CDR1 and CDR2 (germline): SGDLS, YYNGEE. CDR3 DNA sequence: TGTGCCAGCAGCCCGGGTTTCTCTGAAGCTTTCTTT. Translation: CASSPGFSEAFF.

This rearrangement joins TRBV5-4 to TRBJ1-6, with D unresolved. The CDR3 covers 14 residues. Germline V gives CDR1 SGHNT, CDR2 YYREEE (reference sequence). Trimming took 0 bases from V and 9 from J, leaving 10 bases between them. The CDR3 loop is CASSLEEGSSPLHF. The CDR3, as DNA: TGTGCCAGCAGCTTGGAGGAGGGAAGTTCACCCCTCCACTTT.

V is TRBV5-1 and J is TRBJ1-4; TRBD1 might be the D (6 bases). The CDR3 is 17 amino acids. The germline CDR1 and CDR2 sequences are SGHRS and YFSETQ. V gave up 0 bases and J gave up 4 bases, with 16 bases separating them. CDR3 protein: CASSLALRARGNEKLFF. CDR3 nucleotides: TGCGCCAGCAGCTTGGCCCTGCGGGCCAGGGGTAATGAAAAACTGTTTTTT.

The V and J genes are TRBV18 and TRBJ1-2; possibly TRBD1 for D (6 bases). The CDR3 has 13 amino acids. V lost 6 bases to trimming and J lost 7 bases, with 15 bases between them. Germline V lookup: CDR1 KGHSH, CDR2 LQKENI. The CDR3, as DNA: TGTGCCAGCTCCCAAGACAGGTCGATTGGCTACACCTTC. Translating gives CASSQDRSIGYTF.

J is TRBJ2-2 and V is TRBV12-3 or TRBV12-4, with no clear D. Trimming stripped 5 bases from V and 3 bases from J, with 4 bases between. The CDR3 has 12 amino acids. The CDR3 DNA reads as TGTGCCAGCAGTCCCGACACCGGGGAGCTGTTTTTT. Translated, it gives CASSPDTGELFF.

This clone has just one count. The chain has TRBV2 and TRBJ1-2; possible D gene TRBD1, 6 bases. The V gene's germline CDR1 is SNHLY and CDR2 FYNNEI. V was trimmed by 1 base and J by 4 bases, leaving 22 bases between them. The length of the CDR3 is 18 residues. The CDR3 loop reads CASSEEIQGLASTYGYTF. CDR3 DNA: TGTGCCAGCAGTGAAGAGATACAGGGTTTAGCCTCTACCTATGGCTACACCTTC.

The chain recombines TRBV7-3 with TRBJ2-1; 7 positions match TRBD1. The germline gives CDR1 SGHTA, CDR2 FQGTGA. V lost 5 bases, J lost 2 bases, and 9 bases stayed unmatched. The CDR3 is 16 amino acids. CDR3 sequence: CASSPTRDRAYNEQFF. CDR3 nucleotides: TGTGCCAGCAGCCCGACACGGGACAGAGCCTACAATGAGCAGTTCTTC.